This T cell receptor beta chain was sequenced in a study of CD8 T cells in Susac syndrome. An amount of RNA that ranged from roughly 0.5 to 1 ug was reverse transcribed with random hexamers. TCR beta CDR3 was amplified by immunoSEQ multiplex PCR. This amplification extended across 54 Vbeta and 13 Jbeta segments. MiXCR, run by TCRdb on the immunoSEQ multiplex PCR reads, gives a single entry per CDR3 protein. The sample records roughly 150,000 distinct CDR3 sequences, 85% to 95% being singletons. This CDR3 is built from 15 residues. V lost 1 base, J lost 1 base, and 7 bases lay in between. The germline gives CDR1 SGHTA, CDR2 FQGNSA. In blood CD8+ and CD4+ T cells, TCR beta underwent sequencing. TEMRA cells were FACS-enriched, unlike CD8+ and CD4+ T cells, which were negatively isolated.

This sequence originates from a human donor with multiple sclerosis. Sequenced sample: CD8+ T cells from PBMCs. The V gene is TRBV7-2, the J gene TRBJ2-2; unclear D gene. The CDR3 sequence: CASSLDGRNTGELFF. CDR3 bases: TGTGCCAGCAGCTTAGATGGCAGGAACACCGGGGAGCTGTTTTTT.